This T cell receptor beta chain came from a study of blood T cell repertoires in COVID-19 (dated by TCRdb to 2018 to 2020). In the study overall: Collaborator samples came from the United States, Italy and Spain and covered acute and convalescent phases of COVID-19. Samples were obtained from the ongoing ImmuneRACE study (first 160 participants) and from roughly 1,300 subjects provided by 6 global collaborators. The prospective study material was composed of cDNA or gDNA derived from T cells, B-cell-depleted T cells, or PBMCs. HLA class I and class II types, where available, came from metadata supplied by the sample provider rather than from assay-based typing. The dataset comprised deeply sampled blood TCRbeta repertoires from subjects exposed to, actively infected with, or recovered from COVID-19. The repertoires were released in a freely available public database meant as a resource for research on the immune response to SARS-CoV-2. The sample metadata nearly always contained a de-identified subject ID, COVID-19 status, age in years and sex. Summary of the overall study and its limitations: The amount of clinical and demographic metadata varied by source and participant and was provided uncurated.

Another Seattle source contributed samples from volunteer blood donors who had recovered from COVID-19. The collaborating institutions used their own protocols to collect whole blood in K2EDTA tubes. Collaborator samples were shipped for TCRbeta analysis as frozen whole blood, isolated PBMCs, or DNA extracted from either sample type. Counted from cysteine to phenylalanine, this CDR3 has 15 amino acids. Of the read, only the CDR3 DNA is kept; its 45 bases are in frame from base 1. CDR1 and CDR2, per the germline V gene, are MNHEY and SVGAGI. The trim is 5 bases for V and 1 base for J, with a gap of 14 bases between the germline ends. Of note for this clone: Its binding antigen is unknown. No base quality values were provided; no much bigger clone lies one nucleotide off.

TCRbeta CDR3 regions were amplified from genomic DNA by means of the immunoSEQ Assay, a bias-controlled multiplex PCR. On the study's bioinformatics: Nucleated cell counts per sample were estimated from amplification of reference gene primers within the assay. To quantify the absolute abundance of each unique TCRbeta CDR3 rearrangement, sequence reads were collapsed and filtered. For each sample, productive Simpson clonality was calculated as the square root of Simpson's diversity index across productive rearrangements. The clones in this table, taken by TCRdb from immuneACCESS, are in-frame only. Not every clone is retained; where verified, under half of the shortfall comes from an unresolved V gene, and the cause of the rest is unknown. V and J calls and clone size are as listed in that table; D and trimming were resolved from the DNA. Within this sample are 230,000 or so clones, with 65% to 90% of them counted one time only. About 1.5% of the sample is held by the ten biggest clonotypes.

The TCR was taken from a woman in her forties who had recovered from COVID-19. Sequences were obtained from peripheral blood. In this chain, TRBV6-5 is recombined with TRBJ1-1, with the identity of the D gene unclear. CDR3 loop: CASSTPTLRNTEAFF. The DNA sequence is given as TGTGCCAGCAGTACCCCTACCCTGCGGAACACTGAAGCTTTCTTT.